This T cell receptor beta chain came from a study of blood T cell repertoires in COVID-19. Background on the study: T cells, B-cell-depleted T cells, or PBMCs provided the cDNA or gDNA that served as material.

This CDR3 comprises 13 residues. V dropped 5 bases and J dropped 7; count of bases not matched to a gene: 8. Germline CDR1 reads SQVTM; CDR2 reads ANQGSEA. Participants were aged about 18 to 100 years from about two dozen US areas. Grouping used clinical history reported by participants in a survey and questionnaire. As processed by the authors: Amplification of reference gene primers provided the estimated nucleated cell counts. Profiling relied on immunoSEQ multiplex PCR, and the TCRdb table lists in-frame clones only, not all of them. V and J calls and clone size are as listed in that table; D and trimming were resolved from the DNA. The top ten clones hold roughly 3.1% of a sample with 240,000 or so clones, about 90% of them seen once.

The sequencing sample was made of PBMCs or T cells enriched from blood (not recorded which). This sequence originates from a woman aged 40 to 55 with acute COVID-19. The V call is TRBV29-1, the J call TRBJ1-1; TRBD1 matches 9 bases. The CDR3 DNA reads TGCAGCGTTAAGCATGGACAGGGGATTGAAGCTTTCTTT. It specifies CSVKHGQGIEAFF. Supplemented by reference TRBV29-1 and TRBJ1-1, the full variable domain reads SAVISQKPSRDICQRGTSLTIQCQVDSQVTMMFWYRQQPGQSLTLIATANQGSEATYESGFVIDKFPISRPNLTFSTLTVSNMSPEDSSIYLCSVKHGQGIEAFFGQGTRLTVV.